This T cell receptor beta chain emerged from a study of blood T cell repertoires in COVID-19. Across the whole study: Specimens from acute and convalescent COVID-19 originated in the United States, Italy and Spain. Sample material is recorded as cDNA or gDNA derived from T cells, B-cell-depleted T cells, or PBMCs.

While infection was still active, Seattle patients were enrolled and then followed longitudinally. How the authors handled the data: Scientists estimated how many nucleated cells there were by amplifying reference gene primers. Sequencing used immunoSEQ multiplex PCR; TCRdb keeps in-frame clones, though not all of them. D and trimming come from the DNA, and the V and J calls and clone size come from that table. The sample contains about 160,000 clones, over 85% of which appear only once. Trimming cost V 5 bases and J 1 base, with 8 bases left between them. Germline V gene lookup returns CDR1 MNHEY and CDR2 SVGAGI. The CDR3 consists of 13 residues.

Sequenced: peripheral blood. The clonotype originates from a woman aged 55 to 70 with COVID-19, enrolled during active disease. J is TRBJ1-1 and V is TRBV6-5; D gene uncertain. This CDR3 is CASSRRQNTEAFF. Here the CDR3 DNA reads TGTGCCAGCAGTCGCCGACAGAACACTGAAGCTTTCTTT.